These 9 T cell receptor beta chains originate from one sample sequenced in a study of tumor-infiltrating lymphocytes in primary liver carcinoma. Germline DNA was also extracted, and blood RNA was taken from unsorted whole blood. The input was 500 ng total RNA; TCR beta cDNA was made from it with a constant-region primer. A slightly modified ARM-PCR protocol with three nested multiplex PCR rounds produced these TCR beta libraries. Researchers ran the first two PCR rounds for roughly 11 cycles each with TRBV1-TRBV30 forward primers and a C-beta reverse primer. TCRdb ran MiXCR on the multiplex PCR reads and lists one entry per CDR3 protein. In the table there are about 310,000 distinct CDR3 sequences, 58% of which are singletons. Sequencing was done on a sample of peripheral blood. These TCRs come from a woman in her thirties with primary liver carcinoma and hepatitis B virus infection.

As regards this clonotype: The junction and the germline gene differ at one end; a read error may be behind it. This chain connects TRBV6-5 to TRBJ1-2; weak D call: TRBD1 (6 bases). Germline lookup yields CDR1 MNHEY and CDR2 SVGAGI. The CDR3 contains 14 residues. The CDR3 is CSSSYSTGILGYTF. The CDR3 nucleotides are TGTTCCAGCAGCTATTCGACAGGCATCCTGGGCTACACCTTC.

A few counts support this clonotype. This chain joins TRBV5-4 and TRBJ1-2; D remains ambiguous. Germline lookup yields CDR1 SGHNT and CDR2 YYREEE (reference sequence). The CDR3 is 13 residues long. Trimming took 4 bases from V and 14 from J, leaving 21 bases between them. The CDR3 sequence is CASSPEVKTMETF. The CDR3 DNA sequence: TGTGCCAGCAGCCCAGAGGTCAAAACCATGGAGACCTTC.

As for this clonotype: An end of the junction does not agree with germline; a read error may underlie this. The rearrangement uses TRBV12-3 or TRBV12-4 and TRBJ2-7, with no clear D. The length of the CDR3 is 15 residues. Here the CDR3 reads CANSLESSPSYEQYF. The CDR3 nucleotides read TGTGCCAACAGTTTGGAGTCTTCGCCTTCCTACGAGCAGTACTTC.

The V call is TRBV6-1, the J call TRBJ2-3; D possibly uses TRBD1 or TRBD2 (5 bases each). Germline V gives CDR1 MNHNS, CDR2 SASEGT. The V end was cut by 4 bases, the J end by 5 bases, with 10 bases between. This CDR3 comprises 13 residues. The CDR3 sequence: CASSGIGGDTQYF. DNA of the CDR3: TGTGCCAGCAGTGGAATTGGGGGAGATACGCAGTATTTT.

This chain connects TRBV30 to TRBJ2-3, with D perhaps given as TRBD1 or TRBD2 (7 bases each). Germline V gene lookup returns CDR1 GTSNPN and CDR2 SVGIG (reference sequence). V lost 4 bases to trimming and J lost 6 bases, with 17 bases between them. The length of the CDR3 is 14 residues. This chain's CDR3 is CAWTTTGRGDTQYF. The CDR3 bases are TGTGCCTGGACTACGACAGGGCGGGGGGATACGCAGTATTTT.

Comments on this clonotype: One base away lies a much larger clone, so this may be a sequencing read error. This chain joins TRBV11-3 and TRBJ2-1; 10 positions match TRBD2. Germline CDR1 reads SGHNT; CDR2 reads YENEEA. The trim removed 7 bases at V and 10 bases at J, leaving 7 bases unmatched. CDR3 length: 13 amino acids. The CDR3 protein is CASNSGRAEEQFF. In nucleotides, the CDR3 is TGTGCCAGCAACAGCGGGAGGGCCGAAGAGCAGTTCTTC.

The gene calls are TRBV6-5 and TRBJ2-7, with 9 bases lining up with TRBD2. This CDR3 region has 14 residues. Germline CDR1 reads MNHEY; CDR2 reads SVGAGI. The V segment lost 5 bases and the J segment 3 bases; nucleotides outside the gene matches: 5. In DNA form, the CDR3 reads TGTGCCAGCAGTAGGACTAGCGTGGACTACGAGCAGTACTTC. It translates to CASSRTSVDYEQYF.

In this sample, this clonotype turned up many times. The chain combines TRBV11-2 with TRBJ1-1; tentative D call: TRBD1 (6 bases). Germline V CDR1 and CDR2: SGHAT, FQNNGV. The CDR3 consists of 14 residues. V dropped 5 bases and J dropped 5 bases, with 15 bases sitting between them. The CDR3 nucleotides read TGTGCCAGCAGCCCAGAACAGGGTTGGACTGAAGCTTTCTTT. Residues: CASSPEQGWTEAFF.

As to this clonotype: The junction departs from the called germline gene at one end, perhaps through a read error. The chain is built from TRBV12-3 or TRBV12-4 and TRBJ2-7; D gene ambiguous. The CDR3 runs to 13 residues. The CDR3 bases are TGTGCCATCAGTTTAGGGCCCCGCTACGAGCAGTACTTC. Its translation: CAISLGPRYEQYF.